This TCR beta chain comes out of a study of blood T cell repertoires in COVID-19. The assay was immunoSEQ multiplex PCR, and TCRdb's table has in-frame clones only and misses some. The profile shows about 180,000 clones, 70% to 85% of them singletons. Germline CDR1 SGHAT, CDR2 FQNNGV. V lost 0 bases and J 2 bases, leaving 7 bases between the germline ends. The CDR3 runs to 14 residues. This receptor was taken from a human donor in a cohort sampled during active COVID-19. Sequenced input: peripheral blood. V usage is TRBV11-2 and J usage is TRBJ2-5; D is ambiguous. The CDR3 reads CASSLDTGQETQYF. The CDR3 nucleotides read TGTGCCAGCAGCTTAGATACGGGTCAAGAGACCCAGTACTTC.